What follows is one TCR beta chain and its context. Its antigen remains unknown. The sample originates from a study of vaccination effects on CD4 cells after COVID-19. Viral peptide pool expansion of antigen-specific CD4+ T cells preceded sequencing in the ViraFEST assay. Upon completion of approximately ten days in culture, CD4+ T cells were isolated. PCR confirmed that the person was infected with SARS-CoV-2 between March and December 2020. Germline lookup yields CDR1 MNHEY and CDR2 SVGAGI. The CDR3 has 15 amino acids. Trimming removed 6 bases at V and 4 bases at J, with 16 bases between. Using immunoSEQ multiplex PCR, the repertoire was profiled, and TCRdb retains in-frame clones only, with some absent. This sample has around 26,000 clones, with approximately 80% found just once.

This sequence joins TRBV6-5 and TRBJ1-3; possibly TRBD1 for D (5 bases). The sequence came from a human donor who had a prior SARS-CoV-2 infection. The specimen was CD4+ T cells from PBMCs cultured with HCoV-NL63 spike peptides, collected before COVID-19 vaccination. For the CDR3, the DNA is TGTGCCAGCAGACGACAGTCGTCCTCCGGAAACACCATATATTTT. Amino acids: CASRRQSSSGNTIYF.